The 24 T cell receptor beta chains in this list originate from one sample, sequenced in a study of CD8+CD57+ T cells in acquired aplastic anemia. TCR beta VDJ and CDR3 were profiled, and genomic DNA was the template. Each CDR3 protein is one row after TCRdb ran MiXCR on the reads. The sample lists over 150,000 distinct CDR3 sequences; less than 50% were seen once. Patients sequenced had flow cytometry evidence of CD8+CD57+ cell expansion. Input material: sorted CD4+, CD8+, or CD8+CD57+ T cells (not recorded which) from PBMCs. The receptor source for this set is a human donor with aplastic anemia.

This clonotype was picked up many times. This chain uses TRBV20-1 with TRBJ2-4, with D perhaps matching TRBD1 or TRBD2 (6 bases each). CDR3 size: 15 residues. Germline CDR1 is DFQATT and CDR2 is SNEGSKA (reference sequence). Trimming took off 5 bases at V and 0 bases at J, with 14 bases between the two ends. The CDR3 DNA follows: TGCAGTGCTCCATCGGGGGCCCTAGCCAAAAACATTCAGTACTTC. Translation: CSAPSGALAKNIQYF.

Only a few counts were recorded for this clonotype. The chain uses TRBV15 and TRBJ2-7, with D possibly being TRBD1 (6 bases). Germline V lookup: CDR1 LNHNV, CDR2 YYDKDF (reference sequence). The V gene lost 0 bases and the J gene lost 6 bases, with 15 bases spanning the gap. The CDR3 loop spans 15 amino acids. The CDR3 sequence: CATSRDSGESGEQYF. DNA of the CDR3: TGTGCCACCAGCAGAGACTCAGGGGAGAGCGGCGAGCAGTACTTC.

This chain uses TRBV15 with TRBJ1-2; no clear D gene. V was trimmed by 1 base and J by 5 bases, leaving 8 bases between them. The CDR3 has 13 residues. Looked up from germline, CDR1 is LNHNV and CDR2 is YYDKDF (reference sequence). As DNA, the CDR3 is TGTGCCACCAGCAGAGGGACCCTTTATGGCTACACCTTC. Amino acid sequence: CATSRGTLYGYTF.

The chain employs TRBV10-3 and TRBJ1-6, with D tentatively TRBD1 (5 bases). CDR1 ENHRY and CDR2 SYGVKD come from the germline V gene. V was pared by 1 base and J by 9 bases, with 10 bases between. The CDR3 consists of 14 residues. Written as DNA, the CDR3 is TGTGCCATCAGTGAGTTAAGGGGCGGTTCACCCCTCCACTTT. Protein product: CAISELRGGSPLHF.

The table lists this clonotype with a count of one. One end of the junction varies from germline; a read error may be responsible. J is TRBJ2-7 and V is TRBV10-3; D is tentatively TRBD1 or TRBD2 (5 bases each). Germline V lookup: CDR1 ENHRY, CDR2 SYGVKD. The CDR3 is 13 amino acids. Here the CDR3 DNA reads TGTGCCATGAGGGATGGGGGTTCCTGCGAGCAGTACTTC. Its translation is CAMRDGGSCEQYF.

The rearrangement uses TRBV24-1 and TRBJ2-2; D is ambiguous. Trimming removed 8 bases at V and 3 bases at J, with 15 bases between. Germline loops: CDR1 KGHDR, CDR2 SFDVKD. CDR3 size: 15 residues. CDR3 in amino acids: CATTAGQVHTGELFF. For the CDR3, the DNA is TGTGCCACCACGGCTGGGCAGGTACACACCGGGGAGCTGTTTTTT.

The genes are TRBV11-3 and TRBJ2-5, with a weak D call TRBD1 (6 bases). The assigned J gene may be wrong: the sequence end matches TRBJ2-7 better. CDR1 and CDR2 (germline): SGHNT, YENEEA. CDR3 length: 12 amino acids. DNA of the CDR3: TGTGCCAGCAGCTTCCGGGACAACGAGCAGTACTTC. It encodes CASSFRDNEQYF.

This clonotype was seen a handful of times. With a much larger clone just one base away, this may be a read error. The chain carries TRBV7-9 and TRBJ2-7; TRBD1 matches at 8 bases. The CDR3 is 15 residues long. Germline loops: CDR1 SEHNR, CDR2 FQNEAQ (reference sequence). V lost 3 bases to trimming and J lost 2 bases; unmatched junction nucleotides: 6. Written as DNA, the CDR3 is TGTGCCAGCAGCTTGGCGGAGACAGGGGCCTACGAGCAGTACTTC. Translation: CASSLAETGAYEQYF. The full variable domain, in which reference TRBV7-9 and TRBJ2-7 provide the parts outside the CDR3, is DTGVSQNPRHKITKRGQNVTFRCDPISEHNRLYWYRQTLGQGPEFLTYFQNEAQLEKSRLLSDRFSAERPKGSFSTLEIQRTEQGDSAMYLCASSLAETGAYEQYFGPGTRLTVT.

The V gene is TRBV6-1, the J gene TRBJ2-7; 7 positions match TRBD1. Germline-derived CDR1 and CDR2 are MNHNS and SASEGT. With 4 bases clipped from V and 7 bases from J, the junction kept 13 bases outside the gene matches. This CDR3 contains 15 residues. CDR3 sequence reads: CASSGDRPSMREQYF. Here the CDR3 DNA reads TGTGCCAGCAGTGGGGACAGACCGTCCATGAGGGAGCAGTACTTC.

The chain couples TRBV6-1 to TRBJ2-5; D is possibly TRBD1 or TRBD2 (7 bases each). CDR3 size: 14 residues. Germline loops: CDR1 MNHNS, CDR2 SASEGT. The V end lost 8 bases, the J end lost 5 bases, and 18 bases lay between the germline ends. The CDR3 bases are TGTGCCAGCTTGGGAAGGGAGGGGGCGGAGACCCAGTACTTC. This gives the protein CASLGREGAETQYF.

The rearrangement links TRBV29-1 to TRBJ2-7; 9 bases align to TRBD2. CDR3 length: 14 residues. CDR1 is SQVTM, CDR2 ANQGSEA, per germline. The ends lost 7 bases at V and 9 bases at J; junction bases unmatched: 16. CDR3 sequence reads: CSGGSGSGLSGQYF. The CDR3 region has the DNA TGCAGCGGTGGTAGCGGGAGTGGCCTTAGCGGGCAGTACTTC.

This clonotype was recorded a few times. The chain links TRBV19 to TRBJ2-1; D uncertain. The CDR3 is 13 residues long. The germline gives CDR1 LNHDA, CDR2 SQIVND (reference sequence). V lost 3 bases, J lost 9 bases, and 12 bases lay in between. The CDR3 bases are TGTGCCAGTAGTATGTTTGAGTTTGGTGAGCAGTTCTTC. Translation gives CASSMFEFGEQFF. The complete variable domain, with remaining parts taken from reference TRBV19 and TRBJ2-1, reads DGGITQSPKYLFRKEGQNVTLSCEQNLNHDAMYWYRQDPGQGLRLIYYSQIVNDFQKGDIAEGYSVSREKKESFPLTVTSAQKNPTAFYLCASSMFEFGEQFFGPGTRLTVL.

The chain links TRBV5-1 to TRBJ2-7; TRBD1 might be the D (6 bases). CDR3 length: 15 residues. The V gene lost 0 bases and the J gene lost 7 bases, with 17 bases spanning the gap. CDR1 and CDR2 from the germline V gene are SGHRS and YFSETQ. This chain's CDR3 is CASSLANRQGREQYF. The DNA for the CDR3 is TGCGCCAGCAGCTTGGCCAATCGGCAGGGGCGAGAGCAGTACTTC.

The chain has TRBV6-5 and TRBJ1-1; unclear D gene. V dropped 2 bases and J dropped 3 bases, with 10 bases sitting between them. Germline V gene lookup returns CDR1 MNHEY and CDR2 SVGAGI. The CDR3 has 14 residues. In nucleotides, the CDR3 is TGTGCCAGCAGTTACGCAGGAGAGTACACTGAAGCTTTCTTT. It specifies CASSYAGEYTEAFF.

The chain is built from TRBV29-1 and TRBJ1-2; D gene ambiguous. Trimming shortened V by 4 bases and J by 10 bases, and 16 bases separated the two germline ends. The germline gives CDR1 SQVTM, CDR2 ANQGSEA. The length of the CDR3 is 12 residues. The CDR3 sequence: CSVAHAKDVYTF. The DNA of the CDR3 is TGCAGCGTTGCCCATGCGAAGGATGTCTACACCTTC.

This clonotype was seen only a few times. CDR3 bases: TGTGCCACCAGCTCAAGAGCGTGGTGGGGGAGCACCGGGGAGCTGTTTTTT. This encodes CATSSRAWWGSTGELFF. This chain connects TRBV15 to TRBJ2-2; the D gene could be TRBD1 or TRBD2 (5 bases each). The CDR3 spans 17 residues. The germline CDR1 and CDR2 sequences are LNHNV and YYDKDF (reference sequence). V was clipped by 5 bases and J by 4 bases, with 20 bases between them. Full variable domain (outside the CDR3, taken from reference TRBV15 and TRBJ2-2): DAMVIQNPRYQVTQFGKPVTLSCSQTLNHNVMYWYQQKSSQAPKLLFHYYDKDFNNEADTPDNFQSRRPNTSFCFLDIRSPGLGDTAMYLCATSSRAWWGSTGELFFGEGSRLTVL.

J is TRBJ1-2 and V is TRBV24-1; possibly TRBD1 for D (5 bases). Germline V gives CDR1 KGHDR, CDR2 SFDVKD. The CDR3 is made up of 14 amino acids. Trimming removed 0 bases at V and 1 base at J, with 5 bases between. The CDR3 is CATSDLDSNYGYTF. For the CDR3, the DNA is TGTGCCACCAGTGATTTGGACAGTAACTATGGCTACACCTTC.

This rearrangement joins TRBV12-3 or TRBV12-4 to TRBJ1-1, with 8 bases fitting TRBD1. V gave up 6 bases and J gave up 4 bases; unmatched junction bases: 4. This CDR3 region has 13 residues. This CDR3 is CASSRTGTTEAFF. The CDR3 DNA reads as TGTGCCAGCAGCCGGACAGGGACCACTGAAGCTTTCTTT.

A note on this clonotype: This may be a read error: a much more frequent sequence differs by one nucleotide. No conserved phenylalanine or tryptophan is present at the end of the CDR3, so a read error is the likely explanation. The rearrangement links TRBV2 to TRBJ2-5; TRBD2 matches 7 bases. Germline CDR1 reads SNHLY; CDR2 reads FYNNEI. CDR3 length: 14 residues. V dropped 1 base and J dropped 6; count of bases not matched to a gene: 5. CDR3: CASSEGGTIKTQYS. CDR3 DNA: TGTGCCAGCAGTGAAGGGGGGACTATTAAGACCCAGTACTCC.

This chain links TRBV30 with TRBJ2-1; no clear D. Germline assignment: CDR1 GTSNPN and CDR2 SVGIG (reference sequence). V gave up 3 bases and J gave up 4 bases, with 7 bases separating them. The length of the CDR3 is 12 residues. The CDR3 DNA reads as TGTGCCTGGAGCCCTGAATACAATGAGCAGTTCTTC. Translating it yields CAWSPEYNEQFF. Using reference TRBV30 and TRBJ2-1 for the parts outside the CDR3, the full variable domain is SQTIHQWPATLVQPVGSPLSLECTVEGTSNPNLYWYRQAAGRGLQLLFYSVGIGQISSEVPQNLSASRPQDRQFILSSKKLLLSDSGFYLCAWSPEYNEQFFGPGTRLTVL.

The chain joins TRBV9 to TRBJ1-5; D remains unclear. The CDR3 runs 18 residues. The ends were cut back, 7 bases at V and 2 bases at J, with 25 bases in the middle. Germline-derived CDR1 and CDR2 are SGDLS and YYNGEE. The CDR3 DNA reads TGTGCCAGCCGCCCCGGCCGGACGGCCATATGTGGCAATCAGCCCCAGCATTTT. This translates into CASRPGRTAICGNQPQHF.

This clonotype was detected a few times. The chain couples TRBV4-2 to TRBJ2-2, with D perhaps matching TRBD1 (5 bases). The germline CDR1 and CDR2 sequences are LGHNA and YNFKEQ. V gave up 0 bases and J gave up 1 base, with 12 bases separating them. The CDR3 is 17 amino acids. The CDR3 protein is CASSQDWGRWNTGELFF. CDR3 coding DNA: TGTGCCAGCAGCCAAGATTGGGGCCGGTGGAACACCGGGGAGCTGTTTTTT.

This chain joins TRBV15 and TRBJ2-1; no firm D call. Trimming left V 8 bases short and J 6 bases short, with 14 bases between. The CDR3 loop spans 13 amino acids. Germline assignment: CDR1 LNHNV and CDR2 YYDKDF (reference sequence). The CDR3 loop is CATPPIFVNEQFF. Here the CDR3 DNA reads TGTGCCACCCCCCCAATTTTCGTCAATGAGCAGTTCTTC.

This clonotype was observed many times. This chain uses TRBV7-8 with TRBJ2-5; 8 bases align to TRBD2. This CDR3 is 16 amino acids long. Looked up from germline, CDR1 is SGHVS and CDR2 is FQNEAQ. V lost 4 bases, J lost 2 bases, and 9 bases stayed unmatched. The CDR3: CASSSVGGAPQETQYF. The DNA for the CDR3 is TGTGCCAGCAGCTCCGTCGGGGGGGCCCCACAAGAGACCCAGTACTTC.